A single sample is the source of the 25 T cell receptor beta chains below, sequenced in a study of cytomegalovirus exposure and HLA in healthy donors. The PCR was carried out with 60 Vbeta primers and 13 Jbeta primers. Some clones are missing from TCRdb's copy, which holds only in-frame ones; the method was immunoSEQ multiplex PCR. This sample has roughly 69,000 clones, with roughly three quarters found just once. Sequencing was performed on PBMCs. The receptor source for this set is a man between 18 and 29 years old in good health and CMV-seronegative.

The rearrangement joins TRBV19 to TRBJ2-5; the match to TRBD2 covers 8 bases. This CDR3 has 15 amino acids. V lost 2 bases, J lost 5 bases, and 7 bases stayed unmatched. CDR1 and CDR2 from the germline V gene are LNHDA and SQIVND (reference sequence). Written as DNA, the CDR3 is TGTGCCAGTAGTATAACGAGCGGGGGACGGGAGACCCAGTACTTC. Translated, it gives CASSITSGGRETQYF.

The chain links TRBV19 to TRBJ2-7; perhaps TRBD1 as D (6 bases). The germline CDR1 and CDR2 sequences are LNHDA and SQIVND (reference sequence). The CDR3 contains 14 residues. V was shortened by 7 bases and J by 6 bases, with 19 bases between the two germline ends. The CDR3 here is CASTSGRQGGEQYF. In nucleotides, the CDR3 is TGTGCCAGTACCTCGGGACGTCAAGGGGGCGAGCAGTACTTC.

The chain carries TRBV6-5 and TRBJ1-6; no clear D gene. Trimming pared 6 bases from V and 10 bases from J, leaving 16 bases between. The CDR3 sequence is 14 residues long. Germline CDR1 reads MNHEY; CDR2 reads SVGAGI. The CDR3 is CASSLSLVASPLHF. CDR3 in DNA: TGTGCCAGCAGCCTGAGTTTGGTTGCATCACCCCTCCACTTT.

This clone showed up just once. The chain carries TRBV5-1 and TRBJ2-1; 8 bases map to TRBD2. The trim removed 6 bases at V and 6 bases at J, leaving 11 bases unmatched. This CDR3 has 15 amino acids. CDR1 and CDR2 from the germline V gene are SGHRS and YFSETQ. CDR3 DNA sequence: TGCGCCAGCACCCCCGGACGGGGGGGCTTCAATGAGCAGTTCTTC. Residues: CASTPGRGGFNEQFF. Together with reference TRBV5-1 and TRBJ2-1, the CDR3 gives the full variable domain: KAGVTQTPRYLIKTRGQQVTLSCSPISGHRSVSWYQQTPGQGLQFLFEYFSETQRNKGNFPGRFSGRQFSNSRSEMNVSTLELGDSALYLCASTPGRGGFNEQFFGPGTRLTVL.

This chain joins TRBV19 and TRBJ1-1; D is possibly TRBD1 (6 bases). This CDR3 has 11 amino acids. From germline, CDR1 is LNHDA and CDR2 SQIVND (reference sequence). Trimming pared 8 bases from V and 4 bases from J, leaving 8 bases between. The DNA of the CDR3 is TGTGCCAGTGGGGGCACCACTGAAGCTTTCTTT. This gives the protein CASGGTTEAFF.

The sample holds one count of this clone. The V and J genes are TRBV10-3 and TRBJ2-4; TRBD2 matches at 10 bases. The germline V gene encodes CDR1 ENHRY and CDR2 SYGVKD. This CDR3 is 14 amino acids long. The V and J ends lost 2 bases and 8 bases, in that order; junction bases with no gene match: 3. CDR3 nucleotide sequence: TGTGCCATCAGTGAGGCTAGCGGGAGTGACATTCAGTACTTC. This sequence encodes CAISEASGSDIQYF.

The chain uses TRBV6-1 and TRBJ2-5; TRBD1 aligns across 8 bases. There are 14 residues in the CDR3. The germline V gene has CDR1 MNHNS and CDR2 SASEGT. The J segment lost 5 bases and the V segment lost 3 bases, leaving 5 bases of the junction unmatched. The CDR3 region is CASSDPGGGETQYF. Written as DNA, the CDR3 is TGTGCCAGCAGTGATCCAGGGGGCGGTGAGACCCAGTACTTC.

In nucleotides, the CDR3 is TGCGCCAGCAGGTACCTTTGCGACAGCTATAGCAATCAGCCCCAGCATTTT. It specifies CASRYLCDSYSNQPQHF. This chain connects TRBV10-1 to TRBJ1-5; D perhaps matches TRBD1 (5 bases). The germline V gene has CDR1 WNHNN and CDR2 SYGVQD (reference sequence). The CDR3 contains 17 residues. Deletions cut 6 bases from V and 0 bases from J, with 18 bases between.

The V and J genes are TRBV27 and TRBJ1-1, with 7 bases lining up with TRBD1. Germline CDR1 is MNHEY and CDR2 is SMNVEV (reference sequence). With 3 bases clipped from V and 0 bases from J, the junction kept 1 base outside the gene matches. The CDR3 sequence is 14 residues long. CDR3 bases: TGTGCCAGCAGTTTGGACAGGATGAACACTGAAGCTTTCTTT. Translated: CASSLDRMNTEAFF.

This chain links TRBV5-1 with TRBJ2-3; a possible D gene is TRBD2 (6 bases). V lost 0 bases and J 0 bases, leaving 14 bases between the germline ends. Germline CDR1 SGHRS, CDR2 YFSETQ. The CDR3 spans 17 residues. CDR3 amino acids: CASSLVGGWSSTDTQYF. CDR3 DNA: TGCGCCAGCAGCTTGGTGGGAGGTTGGTCTAGCACAGATACGCAGTATTTT.

The chain is built from TRBV2 and TRBJ2-1; possibly TRBD2 for D (6 bases). V was cut by 3 bases and J by 9 bases, with 15 bases left in between. Germline CDR1 reads SNHLY; CDR2 reads FYNNEI. This CDR3 has 14 residues. The DNA for the CDR3 is TGTGCCAGCAGTGAGGCGGGGATGGGGAGTGAGCAGTTCTTC. It encodes CASSEAGMGSEQFF.

The chain couples TRBV6-5 to TRBJ1-1, with a weak D call TRBD1 (6 bases). V was cut by 2 bases and J by 2 bases, with 15 bases left in between. The CDR3 is made up of 16 amino acids. The germline CDR1 and CDR2 sequences are MNHEY and SVGAGI. The CDR3 bases are TGTGCCAGCAGTTACGGGGGGGGCAGACTTAACACTGAAGCTTTCTTT. This codes for CASSYGGGRLNTEAFF.

The rearrangement uses TRBV5-4 and TRBJ2-7; a weak D match, TRBD2 (5 bases). V was cut by 1 base and J by 7 bases, with 15 bases left in between. The CDR3 totals 14 residues. Germline CDR1 reads SGHNT; CDR2 reads YYREEE (reference sequence). CDR3 protein: CASSLWAGPGEQYF. CDR3 bases: TGTGCCAGCAGCTTGTGGGCGGGCCCGGGGGAGCAGTACTTC. The full variable domain, in which reference TRBV5-4 and TRBJ2-7 provide the parts outside the CDR3, is ETGVTQSPTHLIKTRGQQVTLRCSSQSGHNTVSWYQQALGQGPQFIFQYYREEENGRGNFPPRFSGLQFPNYSSELNVNALELDDSALYLCASSLWAGPGEQYFGPGTRLTVT.

The V gene is TRBV5-1, the J gene TRBJ2-2; 9 nucleotides match TRBD1. Germline CDR1 reads SGHRS; CDR2 reads YFSETQ. This CDR3 spans 15 amino acids. After removal of 4 bases from V and 5 bases from J, the junction contained 6 bases not matched to a gene. DNA of the CDR3: TGCGCCAGCAGCCCGACCGGGACAGGGACCGGGGAGCTGTTTTTT. Translation: CASSPTGTGTGELFF. The full variable domain, with the rest looked up from reference TRBV5-1 and TRBJ2-2, is KAGVTQTPRYLIKTRGQQVTLSCSPISGHRSVSWYQQTPGQGLQFLFEYFSETQRNKGNFPGRFSGRQFSNSRSEMNVSTLELGDSALYLCASSPTGTGTGELFFGEGSRLTVL.

This clone turned up a few times. The chain is built from TRBV2 and TRBJ2-3; D gene uncertain. Per germline, CDR1 SNHLY and CDR2 FYNNEI. The CDR3 consists of 13 residues. V lost 7 bases to trimming and J lost 2 bases, with 10 bases between them. The CDR3 loop is CASTWAFTDTQYF. Written as DNA, the CDR3 is TGTGCCAGCACCTGGGCTTTCACAGATACGCAGTATTTT. The full variable domain, with the rest looked up from reference TRBV2 and TRBJ2-3, is EPEVTQTPSHQVTQMGQEVILRCVPISNHLYFYWYRQILGQKVEFLVSFYNNEISEKSEIFDDQFSVERPDGSNFTLKIRSTKLEDSAMYFCASTWAFTDTQYFGPGTRLTVL.

The V call is TRBV7-3, the J call TRBJ2-2; D is uncertain. The V and J ends lost 6 bases and 7 bases respectively, with 9 bases between them. CDR3 length: 12 amino acids. CDR1 and CDR2 from the germline V gene are SGHTA and FQGTGA. The CDR3 loop is CASSQAHGELFF. In DNA, the CDR3 is TGTGCCAGCAGTCAGGCGCACGGGGAGCTGTTTTTT.

The chain recombines TRBV19 with TRBJ1-5; tentatively, D is TRBD1 (6 bases). CDR1 is LNHDA and CDR2 is SQIVND in the germline V gene (reference sequence). This CDR3 is 15 amino acids long. The V end lost 7 bases, the J end lost 0 bases, and 13 bases lay between the germline ends. The CDR3 DNA follows: TGTGCCAGTATCCCAGGGGTCCTTAGCAATCAGCCCCAGCATTTT. Translation: CASIPGVLSNQPQHF.

The V call is TRBV4-1, the J call TRBJ1-4; D ambiguous. The CDR3 totals 15 residues. V was cut by 1 base and J by 4 bases, with 10 bases left in between. Germline CDR1 MGHRA, CDR2 YSYEKL. This chain's CDR3 is CASSQGTGINEKLFF. CDR3 DNA: TGCGCCAGCAGCCAAGGTACGGGTATTAATGAAAAACTGTTTTTT.

This clone was seen once. J is TRBJ2-3 and V is TRBV5-4; 7 bases match TRBD1. Germline lookup yields CDR1 SGHNT and CDR2 YYREEE (reference sequence). The V gene end was trimmed by 4 bases and the J gene end by 2 bases; junction bases not matched to a gene: 4. The CDR3 is 14 amino acids. DNA of the CDR3: TGTGCCAGCAGCCCAGACAGGGACACAGATACGCAGTATTTT. Its protein is CASSPDRDTDTQYF.

The chain has TRBV28 and TRBJ2-7; TRBD2 aligns across 7 bases. CDR3 size: 16 residues. The V gene end was trimmed by 8 bases and the J gene end by 3 bases; junction bases not matched to a gene: 16. Per germline, CDR1 MDHEN and CDR2 SYDVKM. As DNA, the CDR3 is TGTGCCAGCCATTCACCGGCTAGCGGAGGATACTACGAGCAGTACTTC. This codes for CASHSPASGGYYEQYF.

This rearrangement joins TRBV27 to TRBJ2-3; D might be TRBD1 (6 bases). Germline V gene data show CDR1 as MNHEY and CDR2 as SMNVEV (reference sequence). V dropped 3 bases and J dropped 11 bases, with 12 bases sitting between them. The CDR3 extends over 12 amino acids. The CDR3 is CASSFGTRVQYF. In DNA, the CDR3 is TGTGCCAGCAGTTTCGGGACAAGGGTGCAGTATTTT.

The chain employs TRBV5-1 and TRBJ2-3, with D perhaps TRBD2 (6 bases). This CDR3 region has 17 residues. The V and J ends lost 1 base and 4 bases respectively, with 19 bases between them. Per germline, CDR1 SGHRS and CDR2 YFSETQ. This CDR3 reads CASSLLAAGSRPDTQYF. The CDR3 DNA reads as TGCGCCAGCAGCTTGTTAGCTGCCGGGAGTCGCCCAGATACGCAGTATTTT.

V usage is TRBV19 and J usage is TRBJ2-2, with 8 nucleotides matching TRBD1. The germline gives CDR1 LNHDA, CDR2 SQIVND (reference sequence). The CDR3 sequence is 16 residues long. After removal of 7 bases from V and 4 bases from J, the junction contained 11 bases not matched to a gene. The CDR3 nucleotides are TGTGCCAGTACCCCATCAGGGGGCAGGGGCACCGGGGAGCTGTTTTTT. As protein: CASTPSGGRGTGELFF.

The chain employs TRBV19 and TRBJ2-1; a weak D match, TRBD1 (6 bases). This CDR3 has 11 amino acids. V shed 4 bases and J shed 9 bases, with 7 bases lying between them. CDR1 is LNHDA, CDR2 SQIVND, per germline (reference sequence). The CDR3 coding sequence is TGTGCCAGTAGTAGGACAGCTGAGCAGTTCTTC. Its translation is CASSRTAEQFF.

This clone was seen a handful of times. This sample includes further DNA sequences coding for the same CDR3. The genes are TRBV2 and TRBJ2-7, with 10 bases fitting TRBD1. CDR1 SNHLY and CDR2 FYNNEI come from the germline V gene. The CDR3 covers 19 residues. Losses at the gene ends were 7 bases for V and 4 bases for J; bases not matched to a gene: 22. In DNA, the CDR3 is TGTGCCAGCAAAGGGGTGGATAAGCTTGGACAGGGGGACTTTTACGAGCAGTACTTC. Its translation: CASKGVDKLGQGDFYEQYF.